This T cell receptor beta chain is from a study of blood T cells in healthy people across ages. A remark on this clonotype: Its antigen is unknown.

Study conclusions and caveats: Older individuals had lower TCR beta diversity per million T cells (the decline was roughly linear).

A second PCR of roughly 7 to 11 cycles used a sample-barcoded 5' primer and a J-beta primer mix. All cDNA molecules were each tagged by a template-switch adaptor with 12 random nucleotides. TCRdb re-derived calls from the 5' RACE reads in MiXCR, one entry per CDR3 protein. The sample consists of about 1,600,000 distinct CDR3 sequences, approximately 40% of them appearing once. The draw of peripheral blood yielded ten milliliters from each donor. This CDR3 spans 15 amino acids. V was cut by 3 bases and J by 6 bases, with 12 bases left in between. The receptor's source is a woman under 30 in good health. Material: blood. The chain joins TRBV12-3 or TRBV12-4 to TRBJ1-6; D remains unclear. The CDR3 coding sequence is TGTGCCAGCAGTTTTTATTCCTCCGGTAATTCACCCCTCCACTTT. Translated, it gives CASSFYSSGNSPLHF.